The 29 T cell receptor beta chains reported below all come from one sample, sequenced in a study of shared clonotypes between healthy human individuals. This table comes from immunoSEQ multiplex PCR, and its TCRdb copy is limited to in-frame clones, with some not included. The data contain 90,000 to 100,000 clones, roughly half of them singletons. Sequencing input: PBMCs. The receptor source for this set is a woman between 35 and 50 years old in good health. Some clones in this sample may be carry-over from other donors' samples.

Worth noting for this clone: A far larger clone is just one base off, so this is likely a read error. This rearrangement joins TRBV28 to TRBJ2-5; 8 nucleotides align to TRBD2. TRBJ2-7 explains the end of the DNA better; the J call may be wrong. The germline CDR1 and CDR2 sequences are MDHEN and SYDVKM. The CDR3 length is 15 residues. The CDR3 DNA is TGTGCCAGCAGCACCCCCAGCGGGAGCTCCTACGAGCAGTACTTC. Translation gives CASSTPSGSSYEQYF.

CDR3 DNA: TGTGCCAGCAGCGCATCAGGACAGAACACCGGGGAGCTGTTTTTT. It specifies CASSASGQNTGELFF. The chain uses TRBV5-4 and TRBJ2-2; TRBD1 is a possible D gene (5 bases). The CDR3 covers 15 residues. The germline V gene encodes CDR1 SGHNT and CDR2 YYREEE (reference sequence). The germline V and J ends were trimmed by 4 bases and 1 base, with 11 bases remaining between them.

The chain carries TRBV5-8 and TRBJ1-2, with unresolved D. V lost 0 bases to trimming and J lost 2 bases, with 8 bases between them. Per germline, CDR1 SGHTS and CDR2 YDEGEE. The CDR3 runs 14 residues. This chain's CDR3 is CASSLVVKNYGYTF. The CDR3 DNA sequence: TGTGCCAGCAGCTTGGTGGTCAAAAACTATGGCTACACCTTC.

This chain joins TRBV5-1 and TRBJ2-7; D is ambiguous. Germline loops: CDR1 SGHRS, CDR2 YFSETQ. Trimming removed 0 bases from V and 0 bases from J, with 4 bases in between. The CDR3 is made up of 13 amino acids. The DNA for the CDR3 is TGCGCCAGCAGCTTGGACCTCTCCTACGAGCAGTACTTC. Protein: CASSLDLSYEQYF.

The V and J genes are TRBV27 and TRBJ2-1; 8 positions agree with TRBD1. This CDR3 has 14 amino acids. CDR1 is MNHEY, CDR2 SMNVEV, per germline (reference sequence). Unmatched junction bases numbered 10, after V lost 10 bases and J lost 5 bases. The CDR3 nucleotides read TGTGCCACCCACCGGGACAGGTCCAACAATGAGCAGTTCTTC. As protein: CATHRDRSNNEQFF.

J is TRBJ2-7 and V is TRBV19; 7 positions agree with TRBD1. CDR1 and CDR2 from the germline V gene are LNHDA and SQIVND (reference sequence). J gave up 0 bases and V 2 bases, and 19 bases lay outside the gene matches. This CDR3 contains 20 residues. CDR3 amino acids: CASSIRARDSSERGSYEQYF. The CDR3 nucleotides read TGTGCCAGTAGTATAAGGGCCCGGGACAGCTCGGAGAGGGGCTCCTACGAGCAGTACTTC.

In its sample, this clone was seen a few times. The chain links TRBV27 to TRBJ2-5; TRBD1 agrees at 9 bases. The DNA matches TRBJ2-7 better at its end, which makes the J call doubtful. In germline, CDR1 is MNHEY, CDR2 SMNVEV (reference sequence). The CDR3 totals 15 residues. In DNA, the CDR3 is TGTGCCAGCAGTTCCACCGGGACAGGGTCCTACGAGCAGTACTTC. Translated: CASSSTGTGSYEQYF.

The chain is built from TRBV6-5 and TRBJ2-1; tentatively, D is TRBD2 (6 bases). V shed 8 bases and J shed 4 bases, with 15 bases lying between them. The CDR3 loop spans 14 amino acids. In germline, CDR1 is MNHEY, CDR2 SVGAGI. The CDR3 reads CASSASELYNEQFF. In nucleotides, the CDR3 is TGTGCCAGCTCGGCTAGCGAGCTTTACAATGAGCAGTTCTTC.

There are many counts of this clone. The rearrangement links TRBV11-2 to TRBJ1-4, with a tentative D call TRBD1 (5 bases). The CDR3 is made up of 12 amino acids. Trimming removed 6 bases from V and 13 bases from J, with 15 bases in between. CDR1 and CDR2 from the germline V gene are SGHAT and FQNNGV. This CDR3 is CASRDAGRGLFF. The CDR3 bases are TGTGCCAGCAGGGACGCAGGGAGGGGACTGTTTTTT.

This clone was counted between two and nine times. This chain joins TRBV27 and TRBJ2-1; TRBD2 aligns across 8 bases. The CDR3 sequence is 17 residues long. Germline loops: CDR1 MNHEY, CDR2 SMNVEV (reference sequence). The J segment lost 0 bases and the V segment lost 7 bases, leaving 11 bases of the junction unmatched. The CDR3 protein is CASIAGGLPSSYNEQFF. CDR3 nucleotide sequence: TGTGCCAGCATCGCGGGGGGTCTACCGAGCTCCTACAATGAGCAGTTCTTC.

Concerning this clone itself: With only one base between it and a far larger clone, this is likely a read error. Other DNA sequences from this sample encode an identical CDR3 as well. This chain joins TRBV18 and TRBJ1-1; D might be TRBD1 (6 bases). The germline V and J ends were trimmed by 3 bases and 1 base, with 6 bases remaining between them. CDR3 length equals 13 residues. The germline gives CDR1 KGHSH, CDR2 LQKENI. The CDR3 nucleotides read TGTGCCAGCTCACCGGGACAGAACACTGAAGCTTTCTTT. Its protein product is CASSPGQNTEAFF.

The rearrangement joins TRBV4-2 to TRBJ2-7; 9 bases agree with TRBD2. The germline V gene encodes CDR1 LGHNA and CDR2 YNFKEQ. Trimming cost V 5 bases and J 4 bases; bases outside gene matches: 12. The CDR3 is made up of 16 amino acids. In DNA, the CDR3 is TGTGCCAGCAGCTTGGCTGGGGCTAGCGGGACGTACGAGCAGTACTTC. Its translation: CASSLAGASGTYEQYF.

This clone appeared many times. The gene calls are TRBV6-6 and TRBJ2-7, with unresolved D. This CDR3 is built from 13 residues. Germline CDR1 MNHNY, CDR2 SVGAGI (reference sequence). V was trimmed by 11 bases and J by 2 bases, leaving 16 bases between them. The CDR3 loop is CAPPLSPTYEQYF. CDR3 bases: TGTGCCCCTCCTCTATCCCCAACCTACGAGCAGTACTTC.

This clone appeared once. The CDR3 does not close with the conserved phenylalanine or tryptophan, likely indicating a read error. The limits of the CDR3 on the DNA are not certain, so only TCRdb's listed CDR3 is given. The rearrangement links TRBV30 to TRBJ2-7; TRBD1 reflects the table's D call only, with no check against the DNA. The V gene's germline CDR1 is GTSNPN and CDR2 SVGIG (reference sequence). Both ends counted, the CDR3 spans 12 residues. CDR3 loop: CAGAGTGLERYS.

CDR3 DNA sequence: TGTGCCAGCACCGGAATAGGGGGGAATACGCAGTATTTT. As protein: CASTGIGGNTQYF. The chain uses TRBV6-5 and TRBJ2-3, with D possibly called TRBD1 or TRBD2 (6 bases each). The CDR3 has 13 residues. Germline CDR1 reads MNHEY; CDR2 reads SVGAGI. V was pared by 7 bases and J by 7 bases, with 15 bases between.

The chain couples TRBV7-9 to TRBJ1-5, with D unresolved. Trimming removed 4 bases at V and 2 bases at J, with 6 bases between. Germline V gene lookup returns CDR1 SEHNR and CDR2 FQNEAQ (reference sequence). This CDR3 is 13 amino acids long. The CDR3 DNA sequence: TGTGCCAGCAGCTCGGCGGGCAATCAGCCCCAGCATTTT. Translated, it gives CASSSAGNQPQHF.

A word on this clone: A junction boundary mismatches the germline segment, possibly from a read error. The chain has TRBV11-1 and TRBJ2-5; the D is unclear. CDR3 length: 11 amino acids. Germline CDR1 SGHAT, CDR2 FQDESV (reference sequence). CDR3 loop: CASSIRKTQYF. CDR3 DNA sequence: TGTGCCAGCAGCATCCGAAAGACTCAGTACTTC.

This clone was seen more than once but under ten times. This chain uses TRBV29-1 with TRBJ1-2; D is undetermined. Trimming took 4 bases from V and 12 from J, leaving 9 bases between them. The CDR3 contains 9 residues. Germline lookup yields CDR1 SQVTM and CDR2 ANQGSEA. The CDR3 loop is CSVAGQDTF. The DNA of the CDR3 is TGCAGCGTTGCAGGCCAGGACACCTTC.

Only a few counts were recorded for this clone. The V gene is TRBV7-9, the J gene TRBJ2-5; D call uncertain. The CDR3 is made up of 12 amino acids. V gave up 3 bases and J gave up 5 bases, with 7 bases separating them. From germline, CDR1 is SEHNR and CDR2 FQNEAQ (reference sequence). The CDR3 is CASSFGVETQYF. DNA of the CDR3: TGTGCCAGCAGCTTTGGGGTGGAGACCCAGTACTTC.

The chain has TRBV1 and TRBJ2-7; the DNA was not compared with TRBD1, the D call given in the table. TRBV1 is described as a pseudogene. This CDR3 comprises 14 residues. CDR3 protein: CTSSPDRPAYEQYF. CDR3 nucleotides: TGCACCAGCAGCCCGGACAGGCCCGCCTACGAGCAGTACTTC.

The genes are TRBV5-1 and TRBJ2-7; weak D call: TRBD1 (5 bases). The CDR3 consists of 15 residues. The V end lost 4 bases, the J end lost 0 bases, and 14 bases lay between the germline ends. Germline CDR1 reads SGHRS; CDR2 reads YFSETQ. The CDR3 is CASSDRTSFSYEQYF. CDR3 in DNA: TGCGCCAGCAGCGATCGGACAAGCTTCTCCTACGAGCAGTACTTC.

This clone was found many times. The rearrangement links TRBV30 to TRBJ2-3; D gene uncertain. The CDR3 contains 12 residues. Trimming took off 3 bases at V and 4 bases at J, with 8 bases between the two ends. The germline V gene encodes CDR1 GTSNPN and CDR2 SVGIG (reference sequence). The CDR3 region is CAWSLMSDTQYF. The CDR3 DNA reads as TGTGCCTGGAGCCTCATGTCAGATACGCAGTATTTT.

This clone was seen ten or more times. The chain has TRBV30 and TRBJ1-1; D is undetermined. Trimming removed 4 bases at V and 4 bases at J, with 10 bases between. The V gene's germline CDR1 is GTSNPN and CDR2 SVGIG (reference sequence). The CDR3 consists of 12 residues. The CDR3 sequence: CAWTAGVTEAFF. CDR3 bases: TGTGCCTGGACTGCCGGGGTCACTGAAGCTTTCTTT.

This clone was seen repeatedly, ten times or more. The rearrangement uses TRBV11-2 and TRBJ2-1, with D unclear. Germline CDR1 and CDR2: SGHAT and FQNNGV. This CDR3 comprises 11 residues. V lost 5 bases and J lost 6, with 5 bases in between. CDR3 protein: CASSQINEQFF. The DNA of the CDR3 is TGTGCCAGCAGCCAAATCAATGAGCAGTTCTTC.

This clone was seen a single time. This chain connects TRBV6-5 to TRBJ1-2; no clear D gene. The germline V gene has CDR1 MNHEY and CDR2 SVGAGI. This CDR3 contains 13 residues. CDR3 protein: CATYSAASGGYTF. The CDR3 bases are TGTGCGACATATTCGGCAGCTTCGGGCGGCTACACCTTC.

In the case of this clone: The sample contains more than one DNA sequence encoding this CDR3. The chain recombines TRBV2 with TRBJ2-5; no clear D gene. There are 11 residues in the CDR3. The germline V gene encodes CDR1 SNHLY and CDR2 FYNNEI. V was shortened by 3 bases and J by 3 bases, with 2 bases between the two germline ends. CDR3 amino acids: CASSEEETQYF. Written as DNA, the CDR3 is TGTGCCAGCAGTGAGGAAGAGACCCAGTACTTC.

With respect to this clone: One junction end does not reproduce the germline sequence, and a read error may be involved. The CDR3 DNA is TGTGCCTGGAGAACCCGGACAGTAGCCATCTTC. Protein product: CAWRTRTVAIF. The V gene is TRBV30, the J gene TRBJ2-7; perhaps TRBD1 as D (6 bases). The length of the CDR3 is 11 residues. CDR1 GTSNPN and CDR2 SVGIG come from the germline V gene (reference sequence).

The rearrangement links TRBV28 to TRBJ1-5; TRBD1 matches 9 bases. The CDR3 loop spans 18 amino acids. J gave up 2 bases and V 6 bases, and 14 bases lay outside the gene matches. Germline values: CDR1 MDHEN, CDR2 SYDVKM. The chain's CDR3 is CASRTGTGSLRRNQPQHF. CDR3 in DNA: TGTGCCAGCAGGACCGGGACAGGGTCTTTGAGGCGCAATCAGCCCCAGCATTTT.

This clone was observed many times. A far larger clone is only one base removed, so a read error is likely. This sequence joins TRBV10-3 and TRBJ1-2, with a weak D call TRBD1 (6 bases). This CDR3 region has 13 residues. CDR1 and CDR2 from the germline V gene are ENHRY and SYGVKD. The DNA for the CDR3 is TGTGTCATCAGTTCGGACAGAAACTATGGCTACACCTTC. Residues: CVISSDRNYGYTF.